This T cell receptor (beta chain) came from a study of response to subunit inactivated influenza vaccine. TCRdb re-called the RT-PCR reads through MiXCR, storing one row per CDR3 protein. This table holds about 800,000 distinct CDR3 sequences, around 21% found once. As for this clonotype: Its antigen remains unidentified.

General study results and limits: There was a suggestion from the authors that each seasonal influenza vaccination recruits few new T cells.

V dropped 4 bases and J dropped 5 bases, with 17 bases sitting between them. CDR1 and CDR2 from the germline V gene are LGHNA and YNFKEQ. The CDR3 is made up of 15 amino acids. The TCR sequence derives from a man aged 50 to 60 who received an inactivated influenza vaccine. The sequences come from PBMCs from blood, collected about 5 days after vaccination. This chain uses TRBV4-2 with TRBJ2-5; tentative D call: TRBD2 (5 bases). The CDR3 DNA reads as TGTGCCAGCAGCCTGGAAGATCGGGGTGCGGAGACCCAGTACTTC. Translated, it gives CASSLEDRGAETQYF.